The entry below describes one TCR beta chain. This specimen comes from a study of cytomegalovirus exposure and HLA in healthy donors. PCR involved 60 Vbeta and 13 Jbeta primers. The assay was immunoSEQ multiplex PCR, and TCRdb's table has in-frame clones only and misses some. Among over 100,000 clones listed, 60% to 80% were seen once. Germline assignment: CDR1 MNHNY and CDR2 SVGAGI (reference sequence). CDR3 length equals 15 residues. Trimming shortened V by 6 bases and J by 0 bases, and 11 bases separated the two germline ends. The gene calls are TRBV6-6 and TRBJ1-4, with D hard to call. This TCR came from a man between 60 and 75 years old in good health and CMV-seropositive. The sequencing sample was made of PBMCs. The CDR3 nucleotides read TGTGCCAGCAGGCAGACAAGTCCAACTAATGAAAAACTGTTTTTT. Protein: CASRQTSPTNEKLFF.